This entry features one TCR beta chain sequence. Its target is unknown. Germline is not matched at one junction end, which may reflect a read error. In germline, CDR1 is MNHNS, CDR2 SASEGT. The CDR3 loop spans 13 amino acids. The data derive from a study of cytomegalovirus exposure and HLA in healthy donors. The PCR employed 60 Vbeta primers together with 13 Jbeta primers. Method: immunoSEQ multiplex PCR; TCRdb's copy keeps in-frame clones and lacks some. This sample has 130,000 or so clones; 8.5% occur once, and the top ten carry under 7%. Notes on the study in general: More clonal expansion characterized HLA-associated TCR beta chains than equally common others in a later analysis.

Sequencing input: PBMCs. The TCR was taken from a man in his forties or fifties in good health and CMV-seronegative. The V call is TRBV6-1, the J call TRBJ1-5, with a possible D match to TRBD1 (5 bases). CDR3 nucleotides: TGTGCCAGAAGTGAAGGGGCGCATCAGCACCAGCATTTT. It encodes CARSEGAHQHQHF.